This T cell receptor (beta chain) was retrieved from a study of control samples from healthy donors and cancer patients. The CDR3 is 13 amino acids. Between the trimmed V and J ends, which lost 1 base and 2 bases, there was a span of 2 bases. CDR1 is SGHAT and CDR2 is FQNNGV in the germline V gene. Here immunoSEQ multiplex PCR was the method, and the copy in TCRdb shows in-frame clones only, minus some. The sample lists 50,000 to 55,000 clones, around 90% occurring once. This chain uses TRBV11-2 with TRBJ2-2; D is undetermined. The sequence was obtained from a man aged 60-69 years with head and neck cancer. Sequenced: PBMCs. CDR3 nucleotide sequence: TGTGCCAGCAGCTTAGTCAACACCGGGGAGCTGTTTTTT. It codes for CASSLVNTGELFF.